The next 22 T cell receptor beta chains were all read from a single sample in a study of shared clonotypes between healthy human individuals (dated by TCRdb to about 2020). Library generation was performed with the immunoSEQ multiplex PCR assay. TCRdb's version of the immuneACCESS table is confined to in-frame rearrangements and falls short of the full clone set. An unresolved V gene accounts for under half of the shortfall where checked; the remainder is of unknown origin. The sample table records 2.3 million or so clones; roughly 93% of these occur just once. Roughly 0.36% of the sample is in the top ten clones. What was sequenced was naive CD4+ T cells from PBMCs. The sample's cell subset or site label, decoded: CD45RA+ positively selected. The origin of the receptors is a young man in good health. Some clones in this sample may be carry-over from other donors' samples.

The J gene is TRBJ1-1, the V gene TRBV7-2, with a tentative D call TRBD1 (5 bases). V was cut by 1 base and J by 7 bases, with 10 bases left in between. Germline V gives CDR1 SGHTA, CDR2 FQGNSA. The length of the CDR3 is 13 residues. CDR3 sequence (DNA): TGTGCCAGCAGCTTAGAAAGGGGAGTTGAAGCTTTCTTT. This sequence encodes CASSLERGVEAFF.

The chain joins TRBV7-2 to TRBJ2-1, with 9 bases matching TRBD2. With V trimmed by 5 bases and J by 2 bases, 4 bases remained unmatched. The germline V gene has CDR1 SGHTA and CDR2 FQGNSA. CDR3 length: 15 residues. CDR3: CASSPAGGAYNEQFF. In nucleotides, the CDR3 is TGTGCCAGCAGCCCAGCGGGGGGCGCCTACAATGAGCAGTTCTTC.

This clone was observed a single time. The V call is TRBV28, the J call TRBJ2-7; D call uncertain. The length of the CDR3 is 11 residues. CDR1 is MDHEN, CDR2 SYDVKM, per germline. V lost 7 bases and J 5 bases, leaving 9 bases between the germline ends. The CDR3 nucleotides are TGTGCCAGCACCCTAGGGAACGAGCAGTACTTC. The encoded protein is CASTLGNEQYF. Using reference TRBV28 and TRBJ2-7 for the parts outside the CDR3, the full variable domain is DVKVTQSSRYLVKRTGEKVFLECVQDMDHENMFWYRQDPGLGLRLIYFSYDVKMKEKGDIPEGYSVSREKKERFSLILESASTNQTSMYLCASTLGNEQYFGPGTRLTVT.

The rearrangement joins TRBV29-1 to TRBJ1-1, with no clear D. Per the germline V gene, CDR1 is SQVTM and CDR2 is ANQGSEA. Trimming left V 7 bases short and J 0 bases short, with 15 bases between. The CDR3 totals 14 residues. CDR3 residues: CSGGHSFMNTEAFF. For the CDR3, the DNA is TGCAGCGGAGGCCATTCATTCATGAACACTGAAGCTTTCTTT.

The rearrangement uses TRBV11-3 and TRBJ2-2, with TRBD2 as a possible D gene (6 bases). With 1 base removed from V and 0 bases from J, the gap between germline ends came to 9 bases. This CDR3 spans 16 amino acids. Per germline, CDR1 SGHNT and CDR2 YENEEA. CDR3 sequence (DNA): TGTGCCAGCAGCTTAGTACCTAGCGCGAACACCGGGGAGCTGTTTTTT. Amino acids: CASSLVPSANTGELFF.

The CDR3, as DNA: TGTGCCAGCAAATCAAGCGGGAGCGGGCGGGAGCTGTTTTTT. It is translated as CASKSSGSGRELFF. The chain links TRBV6-1 to TRBJ2-2; 8 nucleotides align to TRBD2. CDR1 and CDR2 from the germline V gene are MNHNS and SASEGT. The V and J ends lost 7 bases and 9 bases, in that order; junction bases with no gene match: 10. The CDR3 runs to 14 residues.

The chain recombines TRBV28 with TRBJ1-3, with 7 bases that match TRBD1. The V gene's germline CDR1 is MDHEN and CDR2 SYDVKM. J gave up 3 bases and V 5 bases, and 7 bases lay outside the gene matches. The CDR3 has 15 residues. The CDR3 DNA is TGTGCCAGCAGTCGGCCTACAGGGGTTGGAAACACCATATATTTT. Protein sequence: CASSRPTGVGNTIYF.

This chain joins TRBV5-1 and TRBJ2-7; D call uncertain. CDR1 is SGHRS, CDR2 YFSETQ, per germline. The CDR3 is 16 amino acids. V lost 0 bases and J lost 0, with 13 bases in between. DNA for the CDR3: TGCGCCAGCAGCTTGGTTGGGTCCTCGAGCTCCTACGAGCAGTACTTC. This gives the protein CASSLVGSSSSYEQYF.

The V call is TRBV4-2, the J call TRBJ2-1; 12 bases align to TRBD2. Looked up from germline, CDR1 is LGHNA and CDR2 is YNFKEQ. V lost 4 bases to trimming and J lost 5 bases; unmatched junction nucleotides: 3. This CDR3 has 15 amino acids. Here the CDR3 DNA reads TGTGCCAGCAGCCCTTGGACTAGCGGGAACAATGAGCAGTTCTTC. Protein product: CASSPWTSGNNEQFF.

Comment on this clone: Distinct nucleotide sequences in the sample also encode this CDR3. V usage is TRBV30 and J usage is TRBJ2-1; tentatively, D is TRBD1 or TRBD2 (5 bases each). Germline V gene data show CDR1 as GTSNPN and CDR2 as SVGIG (reference sequence). Trimming shortened V by 0 bases and J by 0 bases, and 9 bases separated the two germline ends. This CDR3 region has 15 residues. CDR3 protein: CAWSVGTSSYNEQFF. The CDR3, as DNA: TGTGCCTGGAGTGTAGGGACCAGCTCCTACAATGAGCAGTTCTTC. Based on the CDR3 plus reference TRBV30 and TRBJ2-1, the full variable domain is SQTIHQWPATLVQPVGSPLSLECTVEGTSNPNLYWYRQAAGRGLQLLFYSVGIGQISSEVPQNLSASRPQDRQFILSSKKLLLSDSGFYLCAWSVGTSSYNEQFFGPGTRLTVL.

The chain has TRBV7-2 and TRBJ2-3; 8 nucleotides match TRBD2. Germline CDR1 reads SGHTA; CDR2 reads FQGNSA. CDR3 length equals 13 residues. The CDR3 DNA sequence: TGTGCACTAACCGGCGGGAGGACAGATACGCAGTATTTT. This codes for CALTGGRTDTQYF. Full variable domain (remainder filled in from reference TRBV7-2 and TRBJ2-3): GAGVSQSPSNKVTEKGKDVELRCDPISGHTALYWYRQSLGQGLEFLIYFQGNSAPDKSGLPSDRFSAERTGGSVSTLTIQRTQQEDSAVYLCALTGGRTDTQYFGPGTRLTVL.

The V and J genes are TRBV19 and TRBJ1-3; D gene uncertain. The length of the CDR3 is 12 residues. V was clipped by 4 bases and J by 11 bases, with 12 bases between them. Germline lookup yields CDR1 LNHDA and CDR2 SQIVND (reference sequence). This CDR3 reads CASSTWSRAIYF. The CDR3 bases are TGTGCCAGTAGTACCTGGTCGAGGGCCATATATTTT.

The chain joins TRBV5-1 to TRBJ2-5; D may match TRBD1 or TRBD2 (6 bases each). The CDR3 consists of 14 residues. Germline V gene sequence: CDR1 SGHRS, CDR2 YFSETQ. V was clipped by 6 bases and J by 1 base, with 13 bases between them. DNA for the CDR3: TGCGCCAGCACCGCCTCGGGGGCCCAAGAGACCCAGTACTTC. Protein: CASTASGAQETQYF.

The chain combines TRBV18 with TRBJ2-1, with D possibly called TRBD1 or TRBD2 (5 bases each). Germline-derived CDR1 and CDR2 are KGHSH and LQKENI. The V gene lost 3 bases and the J gene lost 5 bases, with 14 bases spanning the gap. This CDR3 is built from 15 residues. The CDR3 DNA reads as TGTGCCAGCTCACCTCCGGGACGGTCAGACAATGAGCAGTTCTTC. Its translation is CASSPPGRSDNEQFF. Supplemented by reference TRBV18 and TRBJ2-1, the full variable domain reads NAGVMQNPRHLVRRRGQEARLRCSPMKGHSHVYWYRQLPEEGLKFMVYLQKENIIDESGMPKERFSAEFPKEGPSILRIQQVVRGDSAAYFCASSPPGRSDNEQFFGPGTRLTVL.

The chain joins TRBV11-3 to TRBJ2-7; D is unclear. The germline V gene encodes CDR1 SGHNT and CDR2 YENEEA. V shed 0 bases and J shed 5 bases, with 5 bases lying between them. The CDR3 is 12 amino acids. The CDR3 sequence: CASSLDRHEQYF. The CDR3 DNA reads TGTGCCAGCAGCTTAGATCGCCACGAGCAGTACTTC.

This chain uses TRBV6-6 with TRBJ2-2, with 9 bases fitting TRBD1. The CDR3 contains 16 residues. Germline values: CDR1 MNHNY, CDR2 SVGAGI (reference sequence). V gave up 8 bases and J gave up 1 base; unmatched junction bases: 8. This CDR3 is CASRSRTGENTGELFF. For the CDR3, the DNA is TGTGCCAGCCGATCCCGGACAGGGGAGAACACCGGGGAGCTGTTTTTT.

Of note for this clone: This sample also contains other DNA sequences that code for the same CDR3. The rearrangement uses TRBV5-1 and TRBJ2-2, with 7 bases matching TRBD2. Unmatched junction bases numbered 5, after V lost 4 bases and J lost 2 bases. The CDR3 runs 15 residues. The germline V gene encodes CDR1 SGHRS and CDR2 YFSETQ. CDR3 sequence: CASSLEGLNTGELFF. CDR3 nucleotides: TGCGCCAGCAGCCTTGAGGGACTAAACACCGGGGAGCTGTTTTTT.

The J gene is TRBJ2-1, the V gene TRBV1. TRBV1 constitutes a pseudogene. CDR3 length: 13 amino acids. The CDR3 DNA is TGCACCCTGAAGAGCAGCACCTACAATGAGCAGTTCTTC. Translating gives CTLKSSTYNEQFF.

CDR3 sequence: CASSELGQSNQPQHF. In nucleotides, the CDR3 is TGTGCCAGCAGTGAACTCGGACAGTCCAATCAGCCCCAGCATTTT. The gene calls are TRBV6-1 and TRBJ1-5, with D perhaps TRBD1 (6 bases). V was trimmed by 2 bases and J by 3 bases, leaving 11 bases between them. CDR3 length equals 15 residues. The germline V gene has CDR1 MNHNS and CDR2 SASEGT.

The chain joins TRBV28 to TRBJ1-4, with 9 bases that match TRBD1. Per the germline V gene, CDR1 is MDHEN and CDR2 is SYDVKM. CDR3 length equals 16 residues. J gave up 4 bases and V 0 bases, and 3 bases lay outside the gene matches. CDR3 loop: CASSLWGQGLNEKLFF. CDR3 bases: TGTGCCAGCAGTTTATGGGGACAGGGCCTTAATGAAAAACTGTTTTTT.

This clone has only a few counts. The chain joins TRBV15 to TRBJ2-7; 7 bases are a match to TRBD1. Germline values: CDR1 LNHNV, CDR2 YYDKDF (reference sequence). The CDR3 has 12 residues. The V segment lost 3 bases and the J segment 8 bases; nucleotides outside the gene matches: 4. CDR3 nucleotide sequence: TGTGCCACCAGCAGGCACAGGGGCAAGCAGTACTTC. Encoded protein: CATSRHRGKQYF.

J is TRBJ1-1 and V is TRBV10-1; D remains unclear. Germline V lookup: CDR1 WNHNN, CDR2 SYGVQD (reference sequence). The V end was cut by 3 bases, the J end by 2 bases, with 7 bases between. The CDR3 is 13 amino acids. This CDR3 reads CASSDTANTEAFF. CDR3 nucleotide sequence: TGCGCCAGCAGTGACACAGCCAACACTGAAGCTTTCTTT.